This T cell receptor (beta chain) derives from a study of blood T cell repertoires in COVID-19. Study overall: Acute and convalescent COVID-19 specimens originated in the United States, Italy and Spain.

This clone was seen a single time. Assay used: immunoSEQ multiplex PCR; TCRdb lists only in-frame clones, some missing. The sample includes fewer than 110,000 clones, 91% of them seen just once. Sequencing was done on a sample of peripheral blood. The origin of this receptor is a man in his fifties or sixties with acute or convalescent COVID-19.

CDR3 bases: TGTGCCAGCACCCGTCACGGGAGGGAAAACACCGGGGAGCTGTTTTTT. It codes for CASTRHGRENTGELFF. This chain links TRBV7-2 with TRBJ2-2, with TRBD2 identical over 8 bases. Germline lookup yields CDR1 SGHTA and CDR2 FQGNSA. V lost 7 bases and J lost 2; bases outside the gene matches: 9. The CDR3 has 16 amino acids.